This is a list of T cell receptor beta chains from one sample in a study of T cells after yellow fever vaccination. MiXCR, run by TCRdb on the 5' RACE reads, gives a single entry per CDR3 protein. The table records some 300,000 distinct CDR3 sequences, about 10% of them present only once. Sequenced here: CD4+ T cells sorted from PBMCs, sampled 5 days after the yellow fever booster vaccination. Every receptor here comes from a man between 18 and 29 years old who received the YFV17D yellow fever vaccine. The CDR3 runs from the conserved cysteine through the conserved F or W. D genes are given only for firm matches. Clone sizes are given selectively: once, few, many, or a class where the clone is expanded.

D gene	J gene	clone size	V gene	CDR3 DNA	CDR3 protein
TRBD1	TRBJ1-1	NA	TRBV5-1	TGCGCCAGCAGCTTGGGGGGACAGCTCACCGAAGCTTTCTTT	CASSLGGQLTEAFF
NA	TRBJ1-5	NA	TRBV28	TGTGCCATCACAGGGATGGGACAGCCCCAGCATTTT	CAITGMGQPQHF
NA	TRBJ2-1	many	TRBV20-1	TGCAGTGCTAAGGGCAATGAGCAGTTCTTC	CSAKGNEQFF
NA	TRBJ2-7	few	TRBV30	TGTGCCTGGAGGGGTAGATACGCCCGTCAGGAGCAGTACTTC	CAWRGRYARQEQYF
NA	TRBJ2-5	NA	TRBV28	TGTGCCAGCAGTTCCACGGACAGCCAAGAGACCCAGTACTTC	CASSSTDSQETQYF
NA	TRBJ2-5	few	TRBV6-5	TGTGCCAGCAGTCAGAACAGAGGGCCAGGAGAGACCCAGTACTTC	CASSQNRGPGETQYF
NA	TRBJ2-7	NA	TRBV12-3/TRBV12-4	TGTGCCAGCAGTCCTAACGGACTGCTTCACGAGCAGTACTTC	CASSPNGLLHEQYF
TRBD1	TRBJ1-1	NA	TRBV5-1	TGCGCCAGCAGCCCTCCTAGACAGGGAGCCAATGAAGCTTTCTTT	CASSPPRQGANEAFF
NA	TRBJ1-5	few	TRBV28	TGTGCCAGCATCCCGGGGGTGAGGGTTGGGCAGCCCCAGCATTTT	CASIPGVRVGQPQHF
NA	TRBJ1-1	many	TRBV7-9	TGTGCCAGCAGCTCGGGTAGAAACACTGAAGCTTTCTTT	CASSSGRNTEAFF
TRBD1	TRBJ2-1	few	TRBV10-3	TGTGCCATCAGTGAGAGGTACAGGGGCGATGAGCAGTTCTTC	CAISERYRGDEQFF
NA	TRBJ2-2	NA	TRBV4-1	TGCGCCAGCAGCGGCATCATGGACACCGGGGAGCTGTTTTTT	CASSGIMDTGELFF
TRBD1	TRBJ1-1	NA	TRBV5-1	TGCGCCAGCAGCTTGGCCAGCGGGACAGGGGACGTCCTGGAGGCTTTCTTT	CASSLASGTGDVLEAFF
TRBD1	TRBJ1-1	few	TRBV7-9	TGTGCCAGCAGCCCCCGCGGACAGGGGTTCGCTGAAGCTTTCTTT	CASSPRGQGFAEAFF
NA	TRBJ2-1	few	TRBV10-3	TGTGCCATCAGTGAGTTTTCCAGGGGTAACAATGAGCAGTTCTTC	CAISEFSRGNNEQFF
TRBD1	TRBJ2-5	NA	TRBV25-1	TGTGCCAGCAGTGAATCCTCGGGACAGGGGTACCAAGAGACCCAGTACTTC	CASSESSGQGYQETQYF
NA	TRBJ1-1	many	TRBV5-1	TGCGCCAGCAGCTTGTGGAACAGACTGAACACTGAAGCTTTCTTT	CASSLWNRLNTEAFF
NA	TRBJ2-3	few	TRBV9	TGTGCCAGCAGCGGTAGGCGCCCGGGAACAGATACGCAGTATTTT	CASSGRRPGTDTQYF
TRBD2	TRBJ2-4	few	TRBV7-8	TGTGCCAGCAGTCGTCCCGCGGGAGGGAGAAACATTCAGTACTTC	CASSRPAGGRNIQYF
TRBD2	TRBJ2-3	many	TRBV5-1	TGCGCCAGCAGCTTGACTTCCGGGACTAGCGAGTATTTT	CASSLTSGTSEYF
TRBD2	TRBJ2-3	NA	TRBV29-1	TGCAGCGTAGGCCCGACTAGCGGTGGCACGGATACGCAGTATTTT	CSVGPTSGGTDTQYF
NA	TRBJ2-5	NA	TRBV7-9	TGTGCCAGCACCTCCGGCGGAGGACAAGAGACCCAGTACTTC	CASTSGGGQETQYF
TRBD1	TRBJ2-2	NA	TRBV5-6	TGTGCCAGCAGGCCCGGGACAGGGGACACCGGGGAGCTGTTTTTT	CASRPGTGDTGELFF
NA	TRBJ1-2	NA	TRBV6-5	TGTGCCAGCAGCCCCGGGACCGTTAGCTATGGCTACACCTTC	CASSPGTVSYGYTF
TRBD2	TRBJ2-3	many	TRBV7-2	TGTGCCAGCGGGGCTAGCGGGGGTGTAGATACGCAGTATTTT	CASGASGGVDTQYF
TRBD2	TRBJ2-3	many	TRBV10-3	TGTGCCATCAGTATCGCTAGCGGAGGCACAGATACGCAGTATTTT	CAISIASGGTDTQYF
NA	TRBJ2-2	many	TRBV29-1	TGCAGCGTTGAAGGACGACGGGGGCTGAACACCGGGGAGCTGTTTTTT	CSVEGRRGLNTGELFF
NA	TRBJ2-1	few	TRBV5-1	TGCGCCAGCAGCTCACAGGCATTTGTAGTCAATGAGCAGTTCTTC	CASSSQAFVVNEQFF
NA	TRBJ2-3	NA	TRBV7-9	TGTGCCAGCAGCTTTTATCAGACAGGCACGCAGTATTTT	CASSFYQTGTQYF
TRBD1	TRBJ2-1	many	TRBV20-1	TGCAGTGCTAGAGACCCCACAGGGGGCAGTGAGCAGTTCTTC	CSARDPTGGSEQFF
TRBD1	TRBJ2-1	NA	TRBV20-1	TGCAGTGCTAGGCGGACAGGGGGCCCCTACAATGAGCAGTTCTTC	CSARRTGGPYNEQFF
NA	TRBJ2-1	once	TRBV12-1	TGTGCCAGCAGCGAACCGGGACAGGGGAGGGTCAATGAGCAGTTCTTC	CASSEPGQGRVNEQFF
NA	TRBJ1-1	NA	TRBV28	TGTGCCAGCAGCGTATACAACCAGGTGAACACTGAAGCTTTCTTT	CASSVYNQVNTEAFF
NA	TRBJ2-2	many	TRBV18	TGTGCCAGCTCCGCCGGGAGAAACACCGGGGAGCTGTTTTTT	CASSAGRNTGELFF
TRBD2	TRBJ2-2	few	TRBV5-1	TGCGCCAGCAGTCGAGCGGGGGGCTTTTTCACCGGGGAGCTGTTTTTT	CASSRAGGFFTGELFF
TRBD2	TRBJ2-1	few	TRBV6-2/TRBV6-3	TGTGCCAGCAGCGCAACTAGCGGGGGCCCGTTCCATGAGCAGTTCTTC	CASSATSGGPFHEQFF
NA	TRBJ1-2	many	TRBV5-1	TGCGCCAGCAGCCAAGACAGCCCTAACTATGGCTACACCTTC	CASSQDSPNYGYTF
NA	TRBJ2-2	few	TRBV5-5	TGTGCCAGCAGCTTGACGTCTACGGGACGGAACACCGGGGAGCTGTTTTTT	CASSLTSTGRNTGELFF
NA	TRBJ2-7	few	TRBV10-3	TGTGCCATCAGTAGATCCGGGACGGACGAGCAGTACTTC	CAISRSGTDEQYF
NA	TRBJ2-3	NA	TRBV9	TGTGCCAGCAGCGTCAGATCAAACACAGATACGCAGTATTTT	CASSVRSNTDTQYF
NA	TRBJ2-5	NA	TRBV5-1	TGCGCCAGCAGCGCAATGCTAGGTGGAGGTGAGGAGACCCAGTACTTC	CASSAMLGGGEETQYF
TRBD2	TRBJ2-3	few	TRBV2	TGTGCCACCCGAATGGGACTAGCATTAAAACAAGATACGCAGTATTTT	CATRMGLALKQDTQYF